Below are 9 T cell receptor beta chains sequenced from a single sample in a study of OX40 agonist ivuxolimab in advanced cancers. Profiled with immunoSEQ multiplex PCR; TCRdb holds only in-frame clones, not every one. The data hold under 200,000 clones, with 85% to 95% observed a single time. Sequenced here: CD4+ or CD8+ T cells sorted from blood, sampled in a trial of the OX40 agonist ivuxolimab. The receptor source for this set is an adult with an advanced solid tumor such as melanoma, head and neck, liver or kidney cancer.

This chain links TRBV5-1 with TRBJ2-5; D is undetermined. CDR1 SGHRS and CDR2 YFSETQ come from the germline V gene. CDR3 length: 15 amino acids. V lost 0 bases and J lost 2, with 11 bases in between. This CDR3 is CASSLVPGLQETQYF. The CDR3 DNA is TGCGCCAGCAGCTTGGTTCCCGGCTTGCAAGAGACCCAGTACTTC.

The genes are TRBV5-5 and TRBJ2-1, with D possibly matching TRBD2 (6 bases). V lost 4 bases and J 2 bases, leaving 13 bases between the germline ends. The CDR3 spans 15 residues. The germline CDR1 and CDR2 sequences are SGHKS and YYEKEE (reference sequence). DNA for the CDR3: TGTGCCAGCAGCCAACTGGCGGGGACCTACAATGAGCAGTTCTTC. Protein sequence: CASSQLAGTYNEQFF.

This chain joins TRBV4-3 and TRBJ1-5; D is uncertain. The V gene lost 0 bases and the J gene lost 4 bases, with 10 bases spanning the gap. This CDR3 is 15 amino acids long. Germline V gives CDR1 LGHNA, CDR2 YSLEER. The CDR3 DNA reads as TGCGCCAGCAGCCAAGATAATGGTGAAAATCAGCCCCAGCATTTT. Its protein product is CASSQDNGENQPQHF.

The chain recombines TRBV4-3 with TRBJ1-2; tentatively, D is TRBD1 (5 bases). Trimming removed 3 bases from V and 6 bases from J, with 17 bases in between. The CDR3 runs to 15 residues. Looked up from germline, CDR1 is LGHNA and CDR2 is YSLEER. The CDR3 DNA reads TGCGCCAGCAGCCATTGGGACCCGGGGGAGCATGGCTACACCTTC. This translates into CASSHWDPGEHGYTF.

The rearrangement joins TRBV7-9 to TRBJ2-5, with TRBD1 matching over 12 bases. Looked up from germline, CDR1 is SEHNR and CDR2 is FQNEAQ (reference sequence). V was pared by 5 bases and J by 5 bases, with 9 bases of the junction left unmatched. The CDR3 contains 16 residues. CDR3 in amino acids: CASSRSGTGGRETQYF. CDR3 sequence (DNA): TGTGCCAGCAGCCGCTCCGGGACAGGGGGCAGGGAGACCCAGTACTTC.

V is TRBV9 and J is TRBJ2-3, with 7 positions matching TRBD2. The CDR3 has 12 amino acids. Germline CDR1 SGDLS, CDR2 YYNGEE. The V gene end was trimmed by 7 bases and the J gene end by 3 bases; junction bases not matched to a gene: 2. CDR3 in amino acids: CASRGVTDTQYF. CDR3 sequence (DNA): TGTGCCAGCCGGGGGGTAACAGATACGCAGTATTTT.

CDR3 protein: CASSHSLIPGQGARGANVLTF. DNA of the CDR3: TGTGCCAGCAGCCACTCGCTAATCCCGGGACAGGGGGCGAGGGGGGCCAACGTCCTGACTTTC. The rearrangement links TRBV14 to TRBJ2-6; 12 nucleotides agree with TRBD1. This CDR3 has 21 residues. The germline V gene encodes CDR1 SGHDN and CDR2 FVKESK. V lost 3 bases, J lost 4 bases, and 16 bases stayed unmatched.

In nucleotides, the CDR3 is TGTGCCAGCAGCCCAGGACCCTCTAATGAAAAACTGTTTTTT. Protein product: CASSPGPSNEKLFF. The J gene is TRBJ1-4, the V gene TRBV9; no clear D. The CDR3 runs 14 residues. Germline loops: CDR1 SGDLS, CDR2 YYNGEE. The V end was cut by 4 bases, the J end by 3 bases, with 10 bases between.

The chain joins TRBV7-2 to TRBJ2-5, with TRBD2 matching over 11 bases. The V gene's germline CDR1 is SGHTA and CDR2 FQGNSA. This CDR3 region has 18 residues. With V trimmed by 0 bases and J by 4 bases, 10 bases remained unmatched. The CDR3 nucleotides read TGTGCCAGCAGCTTAGCGGGTAGCGGGGGGGCATCAGGAGAGACCCAGTACTTC. It codes for CASSLAGSGGASGETQYF. Combining the CDR3 with reference TRBV7-2 and TRBJ2-5 gives the whole variable domain GAGVSQSPSNKVTEKGKDVELRCDPISGHTALYWYRQSLGQGLEFLIYFQGNSAPDKSGLPSDRFSAERTGGSVSTLTIQRTQQEDSAVYLCASSLAGSGGASGETQYFGPGTRLLVL.